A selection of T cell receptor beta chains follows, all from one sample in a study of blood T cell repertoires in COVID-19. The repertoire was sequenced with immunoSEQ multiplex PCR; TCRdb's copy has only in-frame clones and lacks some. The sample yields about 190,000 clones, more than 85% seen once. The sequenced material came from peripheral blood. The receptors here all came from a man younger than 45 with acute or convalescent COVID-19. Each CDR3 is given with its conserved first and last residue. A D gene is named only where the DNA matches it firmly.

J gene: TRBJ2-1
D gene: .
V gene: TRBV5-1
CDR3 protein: CASSDPARELNEQFF
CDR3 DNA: TGCGCCAGCAGCGACCCGGCGCGGGAATTGAATGAGCAGTTCTTC

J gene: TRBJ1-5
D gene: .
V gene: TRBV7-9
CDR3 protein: CASGTANQPQHF
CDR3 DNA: TGTGCCAGCGGGACTGCCAATCAGCCCCAGCATTTT

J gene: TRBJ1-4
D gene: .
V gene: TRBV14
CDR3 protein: CASSPHTGFATNEKLFF
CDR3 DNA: TGTGCCAGCAGCCCTCACACGGGGTTCGCAACTAATGAAAAACTGTTTTTT

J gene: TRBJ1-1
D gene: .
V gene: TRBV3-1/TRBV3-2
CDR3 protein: CASSPSTVTEAFF
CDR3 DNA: TGTGCCAGCAGCCCCTCGACAGTTACTGAAGCTTTCTTT

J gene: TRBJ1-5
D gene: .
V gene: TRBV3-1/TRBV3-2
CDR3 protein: CASSSDLNQPQHF
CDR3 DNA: TGTGCCAGCAGCTCCGATCTAAATCAGCCCCAGCATTTT

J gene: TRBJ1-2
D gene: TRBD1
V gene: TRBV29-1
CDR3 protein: CSVDPGQGRYNYGYTF
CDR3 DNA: TGCAGCGTTGACCCGGGACAGGGCCGTTATAACTATGGCTACACCTTC

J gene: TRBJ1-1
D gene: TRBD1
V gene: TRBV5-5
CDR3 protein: CASLPGGLATEAFF
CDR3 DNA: TGTGCCAGCCTCCCAGGGGGGTTGGCGACTGAAGCTTTCTTT

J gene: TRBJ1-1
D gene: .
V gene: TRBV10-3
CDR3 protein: CAISEGHPNTEAFF
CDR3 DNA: TGTGCCATCAGTGAGGGACATCCGAACACTGAAGCTTTCTTT

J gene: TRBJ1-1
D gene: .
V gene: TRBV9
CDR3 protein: CASSVISGAGTEAFF
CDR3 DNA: TGTGCCAGCAGCGTAATATCAGGGGCAGGCACTGAAGCTTTCTTT

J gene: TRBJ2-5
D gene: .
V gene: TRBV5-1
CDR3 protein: CASSWRGGKETQYF
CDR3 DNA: TGCGCCAGCAGCTGGAGGGGGGGCAAAGAGACCCAGTACTTC

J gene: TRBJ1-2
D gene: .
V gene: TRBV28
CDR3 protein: CASTRGVYGYTF
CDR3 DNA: TGTGCCAGCACCCGGGGGGTATACGGCTACACCTTC

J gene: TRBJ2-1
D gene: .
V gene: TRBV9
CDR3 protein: CASSDSQGITYNEQFF
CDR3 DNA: TGTGCCAGCAGCGATTCTCAGGGAATCACCTACAATGAGCAGTTCTTC

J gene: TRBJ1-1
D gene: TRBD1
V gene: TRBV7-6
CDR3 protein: CASSLAIRDRQLNTEAFF
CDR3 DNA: TGTGCCAGCAGCTTAGCCATTAGGGACAGGCAGCTGAACACTGAAGCTTTCTTT

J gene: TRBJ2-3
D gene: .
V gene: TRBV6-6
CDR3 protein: CASSYSLARTDTQYF
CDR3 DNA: TGTGCCAGCAGTTACTCGCTAGCGCGGACAGATACGCAGTATTTT

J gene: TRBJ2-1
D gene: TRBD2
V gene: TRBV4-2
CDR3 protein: CASSPRTSGSGNEQFF
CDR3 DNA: TGTGCCAGCAGCCCAAGGACTAGCGGGAGTGGAAATGAGCAGTTCTTC

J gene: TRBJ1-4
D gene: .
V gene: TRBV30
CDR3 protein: CAWSVRRGVEKLFF
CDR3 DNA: TGTGCCTGGAGTGTTAGGCGGGGAGTGGAAAAACTGTTTTTT

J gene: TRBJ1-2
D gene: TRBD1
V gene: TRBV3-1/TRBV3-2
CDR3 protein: CASSYWGQGLYGYTF
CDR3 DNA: TGTGCCAGCAGCTACTGGGGACAGGGGCTTTATGGCTACACCTTC

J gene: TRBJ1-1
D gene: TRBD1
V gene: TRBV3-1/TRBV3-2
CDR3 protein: CASSGRQGYTEAFF
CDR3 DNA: TGTGCCAGCAGCGGGAGACAGGGGTACACTGAAGCTTTCTTT

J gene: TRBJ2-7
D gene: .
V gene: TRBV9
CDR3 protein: CASSSGHASEQYF
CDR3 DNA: TGTGCCAGCAGCTCGGGACACGCCAGCGAGCAGTACTTC

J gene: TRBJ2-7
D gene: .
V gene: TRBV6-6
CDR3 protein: CASKITAGDSYEQYF
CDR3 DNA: TGTGCCAGCAAAATTACAGCAGGGGATTCCTACGAGCAGTACTTC

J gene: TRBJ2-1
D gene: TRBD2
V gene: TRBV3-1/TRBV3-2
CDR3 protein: CASSQVNIAGAYNEQFF
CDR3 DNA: TGTGCCAGCAGCCAAGTTAATATAGCGGGAGCCTACAATGAGCAGTTCTTC

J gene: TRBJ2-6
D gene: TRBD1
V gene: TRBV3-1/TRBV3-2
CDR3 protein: CASSQRTGTGANVLTF
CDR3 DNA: TGTGCCAGCAGCCAAAGGACAGGGACTGGGGCCAACGTCCTGACTTTC

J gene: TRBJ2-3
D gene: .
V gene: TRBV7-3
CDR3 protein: CASSHARGGADTQYF
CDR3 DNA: TGTGCCAGCAGTCATGCCAGGGGAGGGGCAGATACGCAGTATTTT

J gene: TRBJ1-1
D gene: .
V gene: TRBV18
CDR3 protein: CASSPPGGTANTEAFF
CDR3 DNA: TGTGCCAGCTCACCACCCGGGGGGACTGCAAACACTGAAGCTTTCTTT

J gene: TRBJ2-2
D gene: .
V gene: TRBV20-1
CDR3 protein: CSAANTGELFF
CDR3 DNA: TGCAGTGCGGCTAACACCGGGGAGCTGTTTTTT

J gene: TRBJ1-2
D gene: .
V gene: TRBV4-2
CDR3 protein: CASSQDPYGYGYTF
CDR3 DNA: TGTGCCAGCAGCCAAGACCCCTACGGCTATGGCTACACCTTC

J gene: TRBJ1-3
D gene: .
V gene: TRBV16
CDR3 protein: CASSQYPGGSSGNTIYF
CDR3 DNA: TGTGCCAGCAGCCAATACCCGGGGGGGTCCTCTGGAAACACCATATATTTT

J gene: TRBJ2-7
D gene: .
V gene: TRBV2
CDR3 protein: CASARGPGGTYEQYF
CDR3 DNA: TGTGCCAGCGCCCGCGGCCCCGGGGGTACCTACGAGCAGTACTTC

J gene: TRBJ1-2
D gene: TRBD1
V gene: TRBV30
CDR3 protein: CAWSVVRGYNYGYTF
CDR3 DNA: TGTGCCTGGAGTGTAGTCAGGGGGTACAACTATGGCTACACCTTC

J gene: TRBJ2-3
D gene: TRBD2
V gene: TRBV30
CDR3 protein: CAWSDWLAGNSIRTDTQYF
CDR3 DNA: TGTGCCTGGAGTGATTGGCTAGCGGGAAATTCGATACGAACAGATACGCAGTATTTT

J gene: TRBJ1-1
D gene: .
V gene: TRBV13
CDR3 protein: CASSLTMEAFF
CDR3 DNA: TGTGCCAGCAGCTTAACAATGGAAGCTTTCTTT

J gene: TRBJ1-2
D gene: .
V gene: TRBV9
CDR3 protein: CASAFEGVYGYTF
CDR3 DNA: TGTGCCAGCGCTTTTGAGGGGGTCTATGGCTACACCTTC

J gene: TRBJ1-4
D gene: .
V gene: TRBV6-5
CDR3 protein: CASSRTDGEKLFF
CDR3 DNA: TGTGCCAGCAGCAGGACTGATGGTGAAAAACTGTTTTTT

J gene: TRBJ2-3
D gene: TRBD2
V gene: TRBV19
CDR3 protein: CASSSGSQDTQYF
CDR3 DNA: TGTGCCAGTAGTAGCGGGAGTCAAGATACGCAGTATTTT

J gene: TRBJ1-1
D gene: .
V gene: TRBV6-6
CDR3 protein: CASSPAGHGEAFF
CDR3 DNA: TGTGCCAGCAGCCCAGCGGGACACGGTGAAGCTTTCTTT

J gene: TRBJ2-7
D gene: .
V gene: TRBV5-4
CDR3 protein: CASSLVTGSSYEQYF
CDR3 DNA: TGTGCCAGCAGCTTGGTTACCGGTTCCTCCTACGAGCAGTACTTC

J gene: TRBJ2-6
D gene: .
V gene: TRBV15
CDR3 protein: CATSREGGAHLSSGANVLTF
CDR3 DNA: TGTGCCACCAGCAGAGAAGGGGGGGCCCATCTCTCCTCTGGGGCCAACGTCCTGACTTTC

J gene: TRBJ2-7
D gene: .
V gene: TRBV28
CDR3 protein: CASSQLTGSYSEQYF
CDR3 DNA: TGTGCCAGCAGTCAGCTAACAGGGTCTTATAGCGAGCAGTACTTC

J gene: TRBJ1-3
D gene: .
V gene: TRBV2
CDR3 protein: CASRAHPGNTIYF
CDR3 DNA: TGTGCCAGCAGGGCCCACCCTGGAAACACCATATATTTT

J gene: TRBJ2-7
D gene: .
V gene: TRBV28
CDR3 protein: CASSLRGISYEQYF
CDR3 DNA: TGTGCCAGCAGTTTAAGGGGAATTTCCTACGAGCAGTACTTC

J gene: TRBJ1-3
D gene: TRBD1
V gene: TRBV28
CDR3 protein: CASLTGGEGNTIYF
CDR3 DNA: TGTGCCAGCCTGACAGGGGGCGAAGGAAACACCATATATTTT